Following are 10 T cell receptor beta chains from one sample sequenced in a study of beta chain features in type 1 diabetes. Expressed TCRB transcripts were sequenced, since all the RNA that had been isolated was reverse transcribed. Assay: immunoSEQ multiplex PCR; the TCRdb copy retains only in-frame clones and omits some. Counted here are 300,000 to 350,000 clones, 7% to 9% occurring once; the ten biggest clones make up 0.44%. Input material: central memory CD4+ T cells from blood. These TCRs come from a woman under 30 in good health.

The table lists this clone with a few counts. The J gene is TRBJ2-2, the V gene TRBV7-9; perhaps TRBD1 as D (6 bases). Trimming took off 2 bases at V and 0 bases at J, with 10 bases between the two ends. The CDR3 has 16 residues. CDR1 SEHNR and CDR2 FQNEAQ come from the germline V gene (reference sequence). CDR3 in amino acids: CASSLFQGTNTGELFF. The DNA of the CDR3 is TGTGCCAGCAGCTTATTTCAGGGGACGAACACCGGGGAGCTGTTTTTT.

There are a few counts of this clone. J is TRBJ1-5 and V is TRBV29-1; tentatively, D is TRBD1 (5 bases). Deletions cut 4 bases from V and 4 bases from J, with 14 bases between. Germline-derived CDR1 and CDR2 are SQVTM and ANQGSEA. This CDR3 contains 14 residues. CDR3 in amino acids: CSVGSGGANQPQHF. DNA for the CDR3: TGCAGCGTTGGGTCGGGAGGGGCTAATCAGCCCCAGCATTTT.

The J gene is TRBJ2-1, the V gene TRBV6-5; no clear D. The CDR3 is 14 amino acids. CDR1 MNHEY and CDR2 SVGAGI come from the germline V gene. V was pared by 2 bases and J by 1 base, with 6 bases between. CDR3 nucleotides: TGTGCCAGCAGTTACCATGTTTCCTACAATGAGCAGTTCTTC. Amino acid sequence: CASSYHVSYNEQFF.

This clone was detected a few times. The rearrangement uses TRBV29-1 and TRBJ2-7, with 7 nucleotides matching TRBD1. The CDR3 runs to 13 residues. CDR1 SQVTM and CDR2 ANQGSEA come from the germline V gene. Trimming took 2 bases from V and 3 from J; bases not matched to a gene: 4. The CDR3 region has the DNA TGCAGCGTTGAAATGGCAGGGGGCTACGAGCAGTACTTC. Encoded protein: CSVEMAGGYEQYF.

V gene TRBV4-2 combines with J gene TRBJ1-4; no definite D call. Trimming cost V 1 base and J 0 bases, with 12 bases left between them. Germline V CDR1 and CDR2: LGHNA, YNFKEQ. The CDR3 extends over 17 amino acids. The CDR3 region is CASSQGMGTSTNEKLFF. CDR3 bases: TGTGCCAGCAGCCAAGGCATGGGTACTTCAACTAATGAAAAACTGTTTTTT.

This rearrangement joins TRBV27 to TRBJ2-7; 7 positions agree with TRBD1. J was trimmed by 9 bases and V by 6 bases; bases with no gene match: 17. The CDR3 is 15 amino acids. The germline gives CDR1 MNHEY, CDR2 SMNVEV (reference sequence). The CDR3 coding sequence is TGTGCCAGCAGAGCTACGGGACAGCCGAAGTCGGGGCAGTACTTC. It translates to CASRATGQPKSGQYF.

The CDR3 reads CASSDTHGSGTGYNEQFF. The CDR3, as DNA: TGTGCCAGCAGCGATACCCACGGTTCCGGGACAGGGTACAATGAGCAGTTCTTC. The V and J genes are TRBV9 and TRBJ2-1; 9 nucleotides align to TRBD1. This CDR3 spans 18 amino acids. V was pared by 3 bases and J by 4 bases, with 14 bases of the junction left unmatched. CDR1 and CDR2 from the germline V gene are SGDLS and YYNGEE.

This rearrangement joins TRBV5-1 to TRBJ2-5; tentatively, D is TRBD2 (6 bases). Germline CDR1 and CDR2: SGHRS and YFSETQ. This CDR3 has 15 amino acids. V was pared by 1 base and J by 5 bases, with 15 bases between. Here the CDR3 reads CASSLLGLEGETQYF. CDR3 coding DNA: TGCGCCAGCAGCTTGCTGGGGCTGGAGGGTGAGACCCAGTACTTC.

This clone was counted a few times. This CDR3 reads CASSVVGGSTDTQYF. In nucleotides, the CDR3 is TGTGCCAGCAGCGTAGTGGGCGGGAGTACAGATACGCAGTATTTT. V is TRBV9 and J is TRBJ2-3, with 7 positions matching TRBD2. J gave up 3 bases and V 0 bases, and 4 bases lay outside the gene matches. This CDR3 is built from 15 residues. CDR1 SGDLS and CDR2 YYNGEE come from the germline V gene.

The rearrangement uses TRBV19 and TRBJ2-7; D gene ambiguous. Germline CDR1 is LNHDA and CDR2 is SQIVND (reference sequence). The CDR3 loop spans 14 amino acids. V shed 3 bases and J shed 2 bases, with 11 bases lying between them. The chain's CDR3 is CASSMAGLTYEQYF. The CDR3 DNA follows: TGTGCCAGTAGTATGGCAGGCCTTACCTACGAGCAGTACTTC.